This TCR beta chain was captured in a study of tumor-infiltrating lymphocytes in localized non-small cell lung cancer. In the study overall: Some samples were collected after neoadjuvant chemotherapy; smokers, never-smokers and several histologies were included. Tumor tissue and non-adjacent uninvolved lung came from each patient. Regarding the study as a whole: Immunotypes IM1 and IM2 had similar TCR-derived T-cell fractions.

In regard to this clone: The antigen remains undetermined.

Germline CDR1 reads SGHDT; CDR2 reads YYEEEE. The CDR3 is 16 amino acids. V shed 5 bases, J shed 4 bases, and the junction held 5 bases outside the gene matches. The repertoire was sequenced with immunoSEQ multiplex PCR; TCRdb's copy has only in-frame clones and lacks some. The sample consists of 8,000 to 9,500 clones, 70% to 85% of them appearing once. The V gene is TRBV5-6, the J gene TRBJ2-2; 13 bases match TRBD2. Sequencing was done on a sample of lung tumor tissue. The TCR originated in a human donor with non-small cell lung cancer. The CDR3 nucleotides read TGTGCCAGCAGGCGGACTAGCGGGAGTTTCACCGGGGAGCTGTTTTTT. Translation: CASRRTSGSFTGELFF.